Reported below is one T cell receptor beta chain. This CDR3 has 16 amino acids. Between the trimmed V and J ends, which lost 3 bases and 2 bases, there was a span of 13 bases. The V gene's germline CDR1 is LNHDA and CDR2 SQIVND (reference sequence). The data originate from a study of T cell responses to AZD1222 COVID-19 vaccine. The assay was immunoSEQ multiplex PCR, and TCRdb's table has in-frame clones only and misses some. The repertoire includes more than 110,000 clones, over 80% of them detected once, and about 3.5% sits in the top ten. V gene TRBV19 combines with J gene TRBJ2-2; no reliable D call. This TCR derives from an adult who received the AZD1222 COVID-19 vaccine. The sequencing used peripheral blood, collected 28 days after the second AZD1222 dose. The CDR3 DNA follows: TGTGCCAGTAGTATTCTCCTTACCCTTAACACCGGGGAGCTGTTTTTT. It translates to CASSILLTLNTGELFF.